The rows below give T cell receptor beta chains drawn from one sample of a study of shared clonotypes between healthy human individuals. TCRdb keeps only in-frame clones here, not all; method: immunoSEQ multiplex PCR. The sample has a few hundred thousand clones, roughly 96% seen once. The specimen sequenced was memory CD8+ T cells sorted from blood. These receptor sequences come from a man aged 30 to 45 in good health. CDR3s include the opening cysteine and the closing phenylalanine or tryptophan. Fields, in order: J gene, D gene, V gene, CDR3 length, CDR3 DNA, CDR3 protein. A D gene is named only where the DNA matches it firmly.

TRBJ2-5,NA,TRBV28,13,TGTGCCAGCAGGGGCAGACTCCAAGAGACCCAGTACTTC,CASRGRLQETQYF
TRBJ2-4,TRBD1,TRBV30,18,TGTGCCTGGAGTCCAAAACCCCACGGACAGGAATCGAGAAACATTCAGTACTTC,CAWSPKPHGQESRNIQYF
TRBJ2-7,NA,TRBV10-3,15,TGTGCCATCAGTGACAGGGGAAACACTAACTACGAGCAGTACTTC,CAISDRGNTNYEQYF
TRBJ2-7,TRBD2,TRBV7-9,13,TGTGCCAGCAGCCAGGGACTAGCCTACGAGCAGTACTTC,CASSQGLAYEQYF
TRBJ2-5,NA,TRBV2,12,TGTGCCAGCAGACAGGGCGGAGAGACCCAGTACTTC,CASRQGGETQYF
TRBJ2-1,TRBD2,TRBV19,15,TGTGCCAGTAGTCCCCTAGCGGGCTCCTACAATGAGCAGTTCTTC,CASSPLAGSYNEQFF
TRBJ2-1,NA,TRBV15,13,TGTGCCACCAAAGGAATCAGGGTAAATGAGCAGTTCTTC,CATKGIRVNEQFF
TRBJ2-2,NA,TRBV10-3,13,TGTGCCTTTACAAAGGACTTCACCGGGGAGCTGTTTTTT,CAFTKDFTGELFF
TRBJ1-1,NA,TRBV6-1,13,TGTGCCAGCAGTGAAACTCAGGACACTGAAGCTTTCTTT,CASSETQDTEAFF
TRBJ2-7,TRBD1,TRBV6-6,14,TGTGCCAGCGGGACCCGGGACAGGGCCTACGAGCAGTACTTC,CASGTRDRAYEQYF
TRBJ2-1,NA,TRBV9,11,TGTGCCAGCAGCGTCGGACTACAGCAGTTCTTC,CASSVGLQQFF
TRBJ1-2,NA,TRBV27,15,TGTGCCAGCAGTTCTTATCCGGGCCCTACCTATGGCTACACCTTC,CASSSYPGPTYGYTF
TRBJ1-4,NA,TRBV18,14,TGTGCCAGCTCACCACCGGGACACAAAGAAAAACTGTTTTTT,CASSPPGHKEKLFF
TRBJ2-1,TRBD2,TRBV15,16,TGTGCCACCAGCAGAGATGGCCTAGCGGGGTACAATGAGCAGTTCTTC,CATSRDGLAGYNEQFF